The clone carrying this TCR beta chain has a handful of counts. Its target is unknown. The read ends 3 residues early relative to the CDR3; the germline J gene fills the gap. This record comes from a study of T cell clonality in common variable immunodeficiency. Study-wide results and limits: Compared with controls, CVID subjects had fewer shared TCRbeta clones. Compared with healthy controls, CVID subjects showed increased TCRbeta clonality, mostly in about a third.

Some clones are missing from TCRdb's copy, which holds only in-frame ones; the method was immunoSEQ multiplex PCR. The sample yields tens of thousands of clones, without any singletons. From germline, CDR1 is LNHDA and CDR2 SQIVND (reference sequence). The CDR3 runs to 19 residues. Sequenced: peripheral blood mononuclear cells. This clonotype was sampled from a person between 18 and 75 years old in good health. The chain joins TRBV19 to TRBJ1-4, with TRBD1 as a possible D gene (5 bases). Partial CDR3 DNA: TGTGCCAGTAGTAAAGACGGGCGACCTTCTTTCTCTGGGGCCAACGTA. This gives the protein CASSKDGRPSFSGANV. The full CDR3 sequence reads CASSKDGRPSFSGANVLFF. Complete variable domain (other parts from reference TRBV19 and TRBJ1-4): DGGITQSPKYLFRKEGQNVTLSCEQNLNHDAMYWYRQDPGQGLRLIYYSQIVNDFQKGDIAEGYSVSREKKESFPLTVTSAQKNPTAFYLCASSKDGRPSFSGANVLFFGSGTQLSVL.